This entry is about one T cell receptor (beta chain). This entry comes from a study of blood T cell repertoires in COVID-19. About the study: The study drew acute and convalescent COVID-19 samples from the United States, Italy and Spain.

CDR1 and CDR2 from the germline V gene are MGHRA and YSYEKL. The germline V and J ends were trimmed by 1 base and 2 bases, with 5 bases remaining between them. This CDR3 has 13 amino acids. The authors' processing: Estimates of nucleated cell counts were drawn from the amplification of reference gene primers. Assay used: immunoSEQ multiplex PCR; TCRdb lists only in-frame clones, some missing. The DNA gave D and trimming, while V, J and clone size come from that table. The table includes 110,000 to 150,000 clones, about 83% detected once. V gene TRBV4-1 combines with J gene TRBJ1-2, with no clear D. Sequencing input: peripheral blood. The sequence was obtained from a human donor in a cohort sampled during active COVID-19. CDR3 in amino acids: CASSQAQNYGYTF. CDR3 coding DNA: TGCGCCAGCAGCCAAGCACAGAACTATGGCTACACCTTC.